The 5 T cell receptor beta chains in this list originate from one sample, sequenced in a study of shared clonotypes between healthy human individuals. The data were produced by immunoSEQ multiplex PCR, yet TCRdb's version contains in-frame clones alone and is incomplete. The sample lists some 2,000,000 clones, 85% to 95% occurring once. The specimen was naive CD4+ T cells sorted from blood. Documented subset: CD45RA+ positively selected. The source is a man younger than 35 in good health.

The chain links TRBV5-1 to TRBJ2-1; 8 bases line up with TRBD2. V shed 4 bases, J shed 1 base, and the junction held 4 bases outside the gene matches. CDR1 and CDR2 (germline): SGHRS, YFSETQ. The CDR3 length is 15 residues. CDR3 nucleotides: TGCGCCAGCAGCCTTAGCGGGGAGTCCTACAATGAGCAGTTCTTC. This gives the protein CASSLSGESYNEQFF.

Turning to this clone: Other DNA sequences in this sample translate to the same CDR3. This chain joins TRBV9 and TRBJ2-1; TRBD2 is a possible D gene (6 bases). Trimming shortened V by 0 bases and J by 3 bases, and 10 bases separated the two germline ends. This CDR3 has 15 residues. From germline, CDR1 is SGDLS and CDR2 YYNGEE. The chain's CDR3 is CASSVGLGSYNEQFF. The DNA for the CDR3 is TGTGCCAGCAGCGTAGGACTAGGGAGCTACAATGAGCAGTTCTTC.

The V gene is TRBV5-4, the J gene TRBJ2-5; D gene uncertain. There are 13 residues in the CDR3. Trimming took off 0 bases at V and 5 bases at J, with 8 bases between the two ends. In germline, CDR1 is SGHNT, CDR2 YYREEE (reference sequence). The CDR3 nucleotides are TGTGCCAGCAGCTTGGATGGGTGGGAGACCCAGTACTTC. Its translation: CASSLDGWETQYF. Based on the CDR3 plus reference TRBV5-4 and TRBJ2-5, the full variable domain is ETGVTQSPTHLIKTRGQQVTLRCSSQSGHNTVSWYQQALGQGPQFIFQYYREEENGRGNFPPRFSGLQFPNYSSELNVNALELDDSALYLCASSLDGWETQYFGPGTRLLVL.

This sequence joins TRBV6-1 and TRBJ2-1, with D perhaps assigned TRBD1 or TRBD2 (5 bases each). Trimming took off 2 bases at V and 4 bases at J, with 12 bases between the two ends. CDR1 and CDR2 (germline): MNHNS, SASEGT. The CDR3 spans 15 residues. Written as DNA, the CDR3 is TGTGCCAGCAGTGAAACGGGACGTACTTACAATGAGCAGTTCTTC. Amino acids: CASSETGRTYNEQFF.

V is TRBV5-4 and J is TRBJ2-3, with TRBD2 identical over 14 bases. Looked up from germline, CDR1 is SGHNT and CDR2 is YYREEE (reference sequence). The CDR3 runs to 18 residues. The ends lost 4 bases at V and 1 base at J; junction bases unmatched: 8. CDR3 nucleotide sequence: TGTGCCAGCAGCGCCGGAGGGACTAGCGGGGGCCGCACAGATACGCAGTATTTT. Its translation is CASSAGGTSGGRTDTQYF.